This T cell receptor beta chain was recorded in a study of shared clonotypes between healthy human individuals. Study conclusions and caveats: Several donors shared about 5% of their naive CD4 clonotypes. Against clonotypes common to all four donors, non-shared ones had lower generation probabilities. Having only a few donors restricted how much genetic and exposure-history diversity was captured.

Regarding this clone: Its antigen is not identified.

Here immunoSEQ multiplex PCR was the method, and the copy in TCRdb shows in-frame clones only, minus some. The table shows approximately 710,000 clones, with roughly 88% occurring only once. The germline V gene encodes CDR1 MNHNS and CDR2 SASEGT. Between the trimmed V and J ends, which lost 1 base and 4 bases, there was a span of 14 bases. The CDR3 runs to 16 residues. Sequencing was carried out using memory CD8+ T cells from PBMCs. This sample's subset: CD45RO+ cells pooled with CCR7-negative TemRA cells. The chain joins TRBV6-1 to TRBJ1-5; D remains ambiguous. This clonotype was sampled from a man aged 18-30 years in good health. Some clones in this sample may be carry-over from other donors' samples. CDR3 nucleotides: TGTGCCAGCAGTGAAGGCCAGGTTATGAATAATCAGCCCCAGCATTTT. Protein product: CASSEGQVMNNQPQHF.